These 2 T cell receptor beta chains came from one sample sequenced in a study of blood T cells in healthy people across ages. Primed by a sample-barcoded 5' primer and a J-beta primer mix, a second PCR proceeded for about 6 to 11 cycles. In TCRdb, the 5' RACE reads were re-called with MiXCR into one record per CDR3 protein. Of around 1,500,000 distinct CDR3 sequences in the sample, over 25% were seen once. The specimen was blood. Source of these receptors: a woman under 40 in good health.

The gene calls are TRBV3-1 and TRBJ2-7; D possibly matches TRBD1 or TRBD2 (5 bases each). CDR1 LGHDT and CDR2 YNNKEL come from the germline V gene (reference sequence). V was shortened by 3 bases and J by 2 bases, with 14 bases between the two germline ends. The CDR3 loop spans 15 amino acids. This chain's CDR3 is CASSHHRDQAYEQYF. The DNA for the CDR3 is TGTGCCAGCAGCCATCACCGGGACCAGGCCTACGAGCAGTACTTC.

This clonotype has a handful of counts. This chain links TRBV11-3 with TRBJ2-1; 8 bases fit TRBD2. Unmatched junction bases numbered 18, after V lost 5 bases and J lost 6 bases. This CDR3 comprises 18 residues. The germline V gene has CDR1 SGHNT and CDR2 YENEEA. CDR3 sequence (DNA): TGTGCCAGCAGCGGCCGGGGGGGAGAGGGAGGATCTGGCAATGAGCAGTTCTTC. Translating gives CASSGRGGEGGSGNEQFF. Drawing the rest from reference TRBV11-3 and TRBJ2-1, the complete variable domain is EAGVVQSPRYKIIEKKQPVAFWCNPISGHNTLYWYLQNLGQGPELLIRYENEEAVDDSQLPKDRFSAERLKGVDSTLKIQPAELGDSAVYLCASSGRGGEGGSGNEQFFGPGTRLTVL.